A selection of T cell receptor beta chains follows, all from one sample in a study of blood T cells in healthy people across ages. A single record per CDR3 protein comes from TCRdb applying MiXCR to the 5' RACE reads. The profile shows 1.5 million or so distinct CDR3 sequences, approximately 42% of them singletons. Sequencing used blood. The receptors derive from a woman between 18 and 29 years old in good health. CDR3s include the opening cysteine and the closing phenylalanine or tryptophan. A D gene is named only where the DNA matches it firmly. Clone size, where shown, is once, few, many, or a class for clones that have expanded.

clone_size	v_call	d_call	j_call	cdr3_length	cdr3_nt	cdr3_aa
.	TRBV20-1	TRBD2	TRBJ2-2	15	TGCAGTGCTAGAAAAGCGGGGAGGGACACCGGGGAGCTGTTTTTT	CSARKAGRDTGELFF
.	TRBV2	.	TRBJ2-7	12	TGTGCCAGCAGTGAAGAAACGGACGAGCAGTACTTC	CASSEETDEQYF
.	TRBV4-1	.	TRBJ1-2	16	TGCGCCAGCAGCACCCCCGTAGGGACGGGAGACTATGGCTACACCTTC	CASSTPVGTGDYGYTF
.	TRBV4-1	TRBD2	TRBJ2-3	16	TGCGCCAGCAGCCAAGAGGGACTAACTAGCACAGATACGCAGTATTTT	CASSQEGLTSTDTQYF
.	TRBV18	TRBD1	TRBJ1-1	20	TGTGCCAGCACACTACGGCACGCAGGGGGCTTATATGATAGCCCCACTGAAGCTTTCTTT	CASTLRHAGGLYDSPTEAFF
.	TRBV7-9	TRBD1	TRBJ1-2	15	TGTGCCAGCAGCTCCAGACAGGGGGCGCGGGATGGCTACACCTTC	CASSSRQGARDGYTF
few	TRBV5-1	TRBD1	TRBJ1-6	15	TGCGCCAGCAGTATAGTGACAGGGGGCGAATCACCCCTCCACTTT	CASSIVTGGESPLHF
.	TRBV5-5	.	TRBJ2-1	12	TGTGCCAGCAGCGCGTCGCGGATGGAGCAGTTCTTC	CASSASRMEQFF
few	TRBV7-2	.	TRBJ2-5	16	TGTGCCAGCAGCGACGACAGTTCGGCGCCCTACAATGAGCAGTACTTC	CASSDDSSAPYNEQYF
.	TRBV4-1	TRBD1	TRBJ2-4	15	TGCGCCAGCAGCCACCCGGGACAGTGCTCCTACGGGCAGTACTTC	CASSHPGQCSYGQYF
once	TRBV20-1	.	TRBJ2-7	12	TGCAGTGCTCGGACTATCTACAATGAGCAGTACTTC	CSARTIYNEQYF
.	TRBV6-1	.	TRBJ2-6	15	TGTGCCAGCGAGAGGGCCAACTCTGGGGCCAACGTCCTGACTTTC	CASERANSGANVLTF
.	TRBV9	.	TRBJ2-1	15	TGTGCCAGCAGTGATCAGGGATCCCCTTACAATGAGCAGTTCTTC	CASSDQGSPYNEQFF
.	TRBV18	.	TRBJ2-7	15	TGTGCCAGCTCACCACCATCAGGGCAATCCTACGAGCAGTACTTC	CASSPPSGQSYEQYF
.	TRBV6-2/TRBV6-3	.	TRBJ2-1	14	TGTGCCAGCAGTGACTCTGGGCTTGGCAATGAGCAGTTCTTC	CASSDSGLGNEQFF
.	TRBV20-1	.	TRBJ2-1	12	TGCAGTGCTAGTCGGCATTTCAATGAGCAGTTCTTC	CSASRHFNEQFF
.	TRBV20-1	TRBD1	TRBJ1-1	12	TGCAGTGCAATGACAGGGTACGCTGAAGCTTTCTTT	CSAMTGYAEAFF
.	TRBV2	TRBD2	TRBJ2-4	12	TGTGCCAGCGTCTGGGGGGGTTGGGAGCAGTACTTC	CASVWGGWEQYF
.	TRBV12-5	.	TRBJ2-1	16	TGTACTAGTGGTTTAGGCCGGGTGGGAGTAAATCATGAGCAGTTCTTC	CTSGLGRVGVNHEQFF
.	TRBV15	.	TRBJ2-5	15	TGTGCCACCAGCAGAGGTGGTAGCTCGGGAGAGACCCAGTACTTC	CATSRGGSSGETQYF
.	TRBV4-1	.	TRBJ2-7	19	TGCGCCAGCAGCCTGGGGAGGTCCTTAGGGACAGCGAGATCCTACGAGCAGTACTTC	CASSLGRSLGTARSYEQYF
few	TRBV20-1	.	TRBJ1-1	15	TGCAGTGCTAGAGTCCCAGACAGGCTAAACACTGAAGCTTTCTTT	CSARVPDRLNTEAFF
few	TRBV10-3	TRBD2	TRBJ2-7	15	TGTGCCATCAGTTTACTAGCGGGAGCCGACTACGAGCAGTACTTC	CAISLLAGADYEQYF
few	TRBV5-1	TRBD2	TRBJ2-1	19	TGCGCCAGCAGCCCCGGGACTAGCGGGATTCGTTACTCCTACAATGAGCAGTTCTTC	CASSPGTSGIRYSYNEQFF
few	TRBV5-1	TRBD2	TRBJ2-1	17	TGCGCCAGCAGCCCGGCGGCTAGCGGGAGAGTACGGAATGAGCAGTTCTTC	CASSPAASGRVRNEQFF
few	TRBV10-3	TRBD1	TRBJ2-7	14	TGTGCCATCAGCAACTCCGACAGGGCCTCCGAGCAGTACTTC	CAISNSDRASEQYF
.	TRBV7-9	.	TRBJ2-1	16	TGTGCCAGCAGCTTAGCGCACACGAGCTCCTACAATGAGCAGTTCTTC	CASSLAHTSSYNEQFF
.	TRBV20-1	.	TRBJ2-7	13	TGCAGTGCTAGACCGGCAGTCCTCTACGAGCAGTACTTC	CSARPAVLYEQYF
once	TRBV27	.	TRBJ1-6	16	TGTGCCAGCAGTTCCGTACGGGGCAGGGGAAATTCACCCCTCCACTTT	CASSSVRGRGNSPLHF
.	TRBV20-1	.	TRBJ2-7	15	TGCAGTGCTCCCGTGGGGGGATCGGACTCCTACGAGCAGTACTTC	CSAPVGGSDSYEQYF
.	TRBV24-1	.	TRBJ1-1	12	TGTGCCACCAGGGGCGCGAACACTGAAGCTTTCTTT	CATRGANTEAFF
.	TRBV3-1	TRBD1	TRBJ1-2	14	TGTGCCAGCACCCAAGGGGACAGAGAGAATGGCTACACCTTC	CASTQGDRENGYTF
few	TRBV27	TRBD1	TRBJ2-1	14	TGTGCCAGCAGCCAACAGGGGTCCTACAATGAGCAGTTCTTC	CASSQQGSYNEQFF
.	TRBV9	.	TRBJ1-1	15	TGTGCCAGCAGCGCTGGTGTCTCCATGAACACTGAAGCTTTCTTT	CASSAGVSMNTEAFF
.	TRBV6-2/TRBV6-3	TRBD2	TRBJ2-7	15	TGTGCCAGCAGTTACCCAAAGCGGGGCCCTAACGAGCAGTACTTC	CASSYPKRGPNEQYF
.	TRBV29-1	TRBD2	TRBJ2-4	13	TGCAGCGTCAATCGGGGGGACAAAAACATTCAGTACTTC	CSVNRGDKNIQYF
.	TRBV10-3	TRBD1	TRBJ2-1	14	TGTGCCATCAGTGAGCCGGGACAGGACAATGAGCAGTTCTTC	CAISEPGQDNEQFF
.	TRBV25-1	TRBD1	TRBJ1-4	15	TGTGCCAGCAGAACGGGAGGGACAGCTAATGAAAAACTGTTTTTT	CASRTGGTANEKLFF
.	TRBV7-2	.	TRBJ1-2	14	TGTGCCAGCGCGATTGAGGCTCGGATCTATGGCTACACCTTC	CASAIEARIYGYTF
few	TRBV5-1	.	TRBJ2-5	14	TGCGCCAGCAGCTTACAGGCCACGCAAGAGACCCAGTACTTC	CASSLQATQETQYF
.	TRBV11-1	TRBD2	TRBJ2-3	21	TGTGCCAGCAGCTTAGCGCTTTGGACTAGCGCGCCAAAAGACTTCACAGATACGCAGTATTTT	CASSLALWTSAPKDFTDTQYF
.	TRBV6-2/TRBV6-3	.	TRBJ2-5	16	TGTGCCAGCAGTTACTCTCGACAGGCCCTCCAAGAGACCCAGTACTTC	CASSYSRQALQETQYF